Following are 20 T cell receptor beta chains from one sample sequenced in a study of blood T cell repertoires in COVID-19. Generated by immunoSEQ multiplex PCR, the TCRdb table keeps only in-frame clones and is missing some. The profile covers around 50,000 clones, with about 81% appearing a single time and 22% taken by the ten largest. Sequencing was done on a sample of peripheral blood. Receptors originate from a woman aged 60-70 years with acute or convalescent COVID-19.

This clone turned up a few times. The V call is TRBV7-2, the J call TRBJ1-6, with TRBD1 matching 8 bases. Germline values: CDR1 SGHTA, CDR2 FQGNSA. The CDR3 is made up of 17 amino acids. V lost 2 bases and J lost 4; bases outside the gene matches: 7. Here the CDR3 reads CASSLQGTGGYNSPLHF. CDR3 bases: TGTGCCAGCAGCTTACAGGGAACAGGGGGGTATAATTCACCCCTCCACTTT. The full variable domain, rest sourced from reference TRBV7-2 and TRBJ1-6, is GAGVSQSPSNKVTEKGKDVELRCDPISGHTALYWYRQSLGQGLEFLIYFQGNSAPDKSGLPSDRFSAERTGGSVSTLTIQRTQQEDSAVYLCASSLQGTGGYNSPLHFGNGTRLTVT.

V usage is TRBV4-3 and J usage is TRBJ2-1; D might be TRBD1 (6 bases). The CDR3 length is 15 residues. Trimming left V 4 bases short and J 0 bases short, with 10 bases between. The V gene's germline CDR1 is LGHNA and CDR2 YSLEER. The CDR3 nucleotides are TGCGCCAGCAGCCTCTACAGGGCCTCCTACAATGAGCAGTTCTTC. Translated, it gives CASSLYRASYNEQFF.

The V call is TRBV30, the J call TRBJ1-1; D call uncertain. The germline CDR1 and CDR2 sequences are GTSNPN and SVGIG (reference sequence). V was clipped by 4 bases and J by 0 bases, with 9 bases between them. This CDR3 spans 13 amino acids. CDR3 sequence: CAWTVAVNTEAFF. The DNA of the CDR3 is TGTGCCTGGACCGTCGCAGTGAACACTGAAGCTTTCTTT.

The chain combines TRBV29-1 with TRBJ1-5, with D perhaps matching TRBD1 (6 bases). V gave up 4 bases and J gave up 6 bases, with 13 bases separating them. The CDR3 extends over 13 amino acids. CDR1 is SQVTM and CDR2 is ANQGSEA in the germline V gene. The CDR3 is CSVGNREGQPQHF. CDR3 in DNA: TGCAGCGTTGGGAACAGGGAGGGTCAGCCCCAGCATTTT. Supplemented by reference TRBV29-1 and TRBJ1-5, the full variable domain reads SAVISQKPSRDICQRGTSLTIQCQVDSQVTMMFWYRQQPGQSLTLIATANQGSEATYESGFVIDKFPISRPNLTFSTLTVSNMSPEDSSIYLCSVGNREGQPQHFGDGTRLSIL.

V is TRBV11-2 and J is TRBJ2-3; D unclear. There are 15 residues in the CDR3. Per germline, CDR1 SGHAT and CDR2 FQNNGV. V was shortened by 2 bases and J by 1 base, with 10 bases between the two germline ends. Written as DNA, the CDR3 is TGTGCCAGCAGCTTAAAGGTACGGGGCACAGATACGCAGTATTTT. Amino acid sequence: CASSLKVRGTDTQYF.

The chain couples TRBV7-7 to TRBJ1-1; the match to TRBD1 covers 8 bases. The germline V gene has CDR1 SSHAT and CDR2 FNYEAQ (reference sequence). V dropped 1 base and J dropped 4; count of bases not matched to a gene: 2. The CDR3 spans 14 residues. In nucleotides, the CDR3 is TGTGCCAGCAGCTTAGGGACAGGGCGCACTGAAGCTTTCTTT. It yields the protein CASSLGTGRTEAFF.

The chain carries TRBV9 and TRBJ2-3, with D possibly being TRBD2 (6 bases). V was shortened by 3 bases and J by 5 bases, with 16 bases between the two germline ends. Germline CDR1 and CDR2: SGDLS and YYNGEE. The CDR3 sequence is 15 residues long. In nucleotides, the CDR3 is TGTGCCAGCAGCGAGGGCGGGGCCCGAGGAGATACGCAGTATTTT. As protein: CASSEGGARGDTQYF.

This clone has just a few counts. The chain recombines TRBV13 with TRBJ2-7; D is ambiguous. Germline CDR1 reads PRHDT; CDR2 reads FYEKMQ (reference sequence). Trimming removed 4 bases at V and 0 bases at J, with 13 bases between. There are 15 residues in the CDR3. The chain's CDR3 is CASSSPGGSSYEQYF. As DNA, the CDR3 is TGTGCCAGCAGCTCCCCCGGCGGCAGCTCCTACGAGCAGTACTTC.

This clone was detected only a few times. V usage is TRBV7-9 and J usage is TRBJ1-4; weak D call: TRBD1 (5 bases). This CDR3 region has 13 residues. V was cut by 6 bases and J by 8 bases, with 13 bases left in between. CDR1 and CDR2 from the germline V gene are SEHNR and FQNEAQ (reference sequence). CDR3 sequence: CASRTDRREKLFF. CDR3 coding DNA: TGTGCCAGCAGAACAGACAGACGGGAAAAACTGTTTTTT.

The table lists this clone with a count of one. This sequence joins TRBV10-3 and TRBJ1-1; 7 nucleotides align to TRBD1. The CDR3 loop spans 15 amino acids. Germline CDR1 is ENHRY and CDR2 is SYGVKD. V shed 0 bases, J shed 5 bases, and the junction held 6 bases outside the gene matches. The CDR3 loop reads CAISESRGLGTEAFF. The CDR3 region has the DNA TGTGCCATCAGTGAGTCGAGGGGGCTGGGAACTGAAGCTTTCTTT.

The gene calls are TRBV5-6 and TRBJ2-1; D possibly corresponds to TRBD2 (6 bases). The CDR3 length is 15 residues. V was clipped by 3 bases and J by 7 bases, with 17 bases between them. Germline CDR1 is SGHDT and CDR2 is YYEEEE. CDR3 amino acids: CASSSERVMRNEQFF. The DNA for the CDR3 is TGTGCCAGCAGCTCGGAGCGGGTGATGCGGAATGAGCAGTTCTTC.

Here the CDR3 DNA reads TGTGCCAGCAGCGTGGGACAGGGAAACCATCAGCCCCAGCATTTT. It translates to CASSVGQGNHQPQHF. The chain recombines TRBV7-8 with TRBJ1-5, with 9 bases identical to TRBD1. Germline V gene sequence: CDR1 SGHVS, CDR2 FQNEAQ. This CDR3 has 15 residues. The V gene end was trimmed by 5 bases and the J gene end by 5 bases; junction bases not matched to a gene: 7.

V usage is TRBV5-8 and J usage is TRBJ1-6; maybe TRBD1 (6 bases). V was pared by 3 bases and J by 7 bases, with 8 bases between. CDR1 is SGHTS and CDR2 is YDEGEE in the germline V gene. The CDR3 totals 13 residues. CDR3: CASSWDTNSPLHF. CDR3 bases: TGTGCCAGCAGCTGGGACACCAATTCACCCCTCCACTTT.

This clone occurred a few times. V gene TRBV7-2 combines with J gene TRBJ1-3, with D possibly TRBD1 on 6 matching bases. Trimming left V 5 bases short and J 4 bases short, with 15 bases between. The CDR3 sequence is 15 residues long. Per the germline V gene, CDR1 is SGHTA and CDR2 is FQGNSA. Written as DNA, the CDR3 is TGTGCCAGCAGCCCTAGGACAGTTGGCGGAAACACCATATATTTT. It translates to CASSPRTVGGNTIYF.

The chain recombines TRBV27 with TRBJ2-3; D is perhaps TRBD1 (6 bases). The CDR3 runs to 17 residues. The V gene lost 2 bases and the J gene lost 2 bases, with 17 bases spanning the gap. The germline V gene has CDR1 MNHEY and CDR2 SMNVEV (reference sequence). CDR3 DNA sequence: TGTGCCAGCAGTTTAAGGGGCAGGGGCCGGTTCACAGATACGCAGTATTTT. Amino acid sequence: CASSLRGRGRFTDTQYF.

This chain uses TRBV2 with TRBJ1-1; D may be TRBD1 (6 bases). CDR1 is SNHLY, CDR2 FYNNEI, per germline. The CDR3 is 14 amino acids. The ends were cut back, 7 bases at V and 6 bases at J, with 18 bases in the middle. CDR3 loop: CASTFGGQAPEAFF. As DNA, the CDR3 is TGTGCCAGCACCTTTGGGGGCCAGGCTCCTGAAGCTTTCTTT.

The chain has TRBV6-2 or TRBV6-3 and TRBJ2-1; D uncertain. Trimming shortened V by 5 bases and J by 4 bases, and 18 bases separated the two germline ends. From germline, CDR1 is MNHEY and CDR2 SVGEGT. The length of the CDR3 is 16 residues. The CDR3 DNA follows: TGTGCCAGCAGTCACAACGCAGGTTACCAGTACAATGAGCAGTTCTTC. Translation: CASSHNAGYQYNEQFF.

This chain joins TRBV6-4 and TRBJ1-2; 7 nucleotides line up with TRBD1. The junction had 4 bases not matched to a gene; V was cut back by 8 bases and J by 4 bases. Germline V gene lookup returns CDR1 MRHNA and CDR2 SNTAGT. The CDR3 consists of 12 residues. The CDR3 is CASVQGIYGYTF. The DNA of the CDR3 is TGTGCCAGCGTACAGGGGATCTATGGCTACACCTTC.

The gene calls are TRBV30 and TRBJ2-7; 7 bases line up with TRBD2. CDR3 size: 13 residues. Germline CDR1 and CDR2: GTSNPN and SVGIG (reference sequence). With V trimmed by 2 bases and J by 5 bases, 6 bases remained unmatched. The CDR3 coding sequence is TGTGCCTGGAGTATCGGGGGGAGAAACGAGCAGTACTTC. As protein: CAWSIGGRNEQYF. Full variable domain (missing parts from reference TRBV30 and TRBJ2-7): SQTIHQWPATLVQPVGSPLSLECTVEGTSNPNLYWYRQAAGRGLQLLFYSVGIGQISSEVPQNLSASRPQDRQFILSSKKLLLSDSGFYLCAWSIGGRNEQYFGPGTRLTVT.

The V call is TRBV5-1, the J call TRBJ2-5, with 10 bases matching TRBD2. Germline V gene lookup returns CDR1 SGHRS and CDR2 YFSETQ. Trimming removed 3 bases from V and 2 bases from J; junction bases left unmatched: 7. This CDR3 contains 16 residues. CDR3 nucleotide sequence: TGCGCCAGCAGCTCTTCACTAGCGGGGTGGCAAGAGACCCAGTACTTC. As protein: CASSSSLAGWQETQYF.